The table lists the clone carrying this T cell receptor (beta chain) with a count of one. As yet, its antigen is unknown. Every sample had some 99,000 of its TCR templates assayed. Profiled with immunoSEQ multiplex PCR; TCRdb holds only in-frame clones, not every one. The sample yields about 120,000 clones, around 94% seen once. This sample was included in a study of siplizumab effects on memory and regulatory T cells. Study-level results: Researchers could map only a minor fraction of alloreactive clones to unstimulated subsets. Greater diversity than memory cells seemed evident in naive T cells, which also appeared to be major alloresponse contributors.

Germline V lookup: CDR1 LGHNT, CDR2 FRNRAP. The CDR3 totals 17 residues. V was pared by 2 bases and J by 1 base, with 7 bases of the junction left unmatched. The chain couples TRBV12-5 to TRBJ1-3, with TRBD1 matching 8 bases. This TCR was sampled from a human donor in good health. Sequencing was done on a sample of non-Treg CD4+ T cells sorted from blood. The CDR3 DNA reads as TGTGCTAGTGGTTTGAAATTGACAGGGGTGTCTGGAAACACCATATATTTT. Protein sequence: CASGLKLTGVSGNTIYF.